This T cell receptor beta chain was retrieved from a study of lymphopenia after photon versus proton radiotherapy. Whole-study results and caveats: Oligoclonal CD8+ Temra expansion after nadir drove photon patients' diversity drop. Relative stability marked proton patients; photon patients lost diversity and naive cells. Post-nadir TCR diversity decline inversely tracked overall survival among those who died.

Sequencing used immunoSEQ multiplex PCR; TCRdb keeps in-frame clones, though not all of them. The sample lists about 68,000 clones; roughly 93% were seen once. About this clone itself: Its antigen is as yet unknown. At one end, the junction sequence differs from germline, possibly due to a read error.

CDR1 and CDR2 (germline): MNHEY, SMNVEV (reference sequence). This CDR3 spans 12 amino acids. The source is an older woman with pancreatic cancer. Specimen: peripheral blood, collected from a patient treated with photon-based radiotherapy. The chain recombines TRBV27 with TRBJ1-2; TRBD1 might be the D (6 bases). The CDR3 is CASRGQGFATAF. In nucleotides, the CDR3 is TGTGCCAGCAGAGGGCAGGGGTTCGCTACAGCCTTC.